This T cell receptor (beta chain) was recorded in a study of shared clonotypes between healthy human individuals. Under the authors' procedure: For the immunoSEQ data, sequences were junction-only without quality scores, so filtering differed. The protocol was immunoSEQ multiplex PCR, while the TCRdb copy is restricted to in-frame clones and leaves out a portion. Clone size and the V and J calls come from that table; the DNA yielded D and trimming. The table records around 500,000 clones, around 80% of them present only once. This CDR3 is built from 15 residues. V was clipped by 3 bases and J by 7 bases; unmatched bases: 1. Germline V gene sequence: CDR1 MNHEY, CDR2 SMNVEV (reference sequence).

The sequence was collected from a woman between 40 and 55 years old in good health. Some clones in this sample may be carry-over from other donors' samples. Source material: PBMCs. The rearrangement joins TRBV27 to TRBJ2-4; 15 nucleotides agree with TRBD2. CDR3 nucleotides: TGTGCCAGCAGTTTGGGGACTAGCGGGAGGAACATTCAGTACTTC. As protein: CASSLGTSGRNIQYF.